A single sample gave rise to the 13 T cell receptor beta chains below, sequenced in a study of T cells in localized non-small cell lung cancer (dated by TCRdb to 2018 to 2020). The library came from the immunoSEQ multiplex PCR assay. TCRdb took over this immuneACCESS table, retaining in-frame rearrangements with V and J assigned. Such tables are incomplete; in checked studies, under half of the missing clones stem from an unresolved V gene, and the remainder is unexplained. This sample has 2,500 to 3,500 clones in its table, and about 39% of those were observed once. The ten largest account for roughly 10% of the sample. Specimen: lung tumor tissue, collected before any cancer treatment. The receptors were gathered from an older male donor with stage I squamous cell lung carcinoma.

The chain joins TRBV29-1 to TRBJ2-1; possible D gene TRBD1, 5 bases. In germline, CDR1 is SQVTM, CDR2 ANQGSEA. This CDR3 has 16 amino acids. V lost 3 bases to trimming and J lost 6 bases, with 21 bases between them. The CDR3 loop reads CSVEDWSAGKVNEQFF. The CDR3 DNA follows: TGCAGCGTTGAGGATTGGTCGGCAGGGAAGGTCAATGAGCAGTTCTTC.

Turning to this clone: The junction differs from germline at one of its ends, possibly a read error. V is TRBV2 and J is TRBJ2-7; TRBD1 matches at 11 bases. The CDR3 is made up of 15 amino acids. Germline values: CDR1 SNHLY, CDR2 FYNNEI. The CDR3 nucleotides are TGTGCCAGCGATGTTGGGACAGGGGGGTCCTACGAGCAATACTTC. Protein sequence: CASDVGTGGSYEQYF.

The rearrangement links TRBV4-1 to TRBJ2-3; D gene unclear. The germline V and J ends were trimmed by 3 bases and 2 bases, with 3 bases remaining between them. Germline values: CDR1 MGHRA, CDR2 YSYEKL. The CDR3 covers 12 residues. As DNA, the CDR3 is TGCGCCAGCAGCCAGACCACAGATACGCAGTATTTT. Protein sequence: CASSQTTDTQYF.

This clone was counted between two and nine times. The chain carries TRBV5-1 and TRBJ2-7; 7 bases are shared with TRBD2. Germline V CDR1 and CDR2: SGHRS, YFSETQ. The CDR3 extends over 14 amino acids. V dropped 7 bases and J dropped 2; count of bases not matched to a gene: 9. The CDR3 region has the DNA TGCGCCAGCCGCGTTGAGCGGGGTACCTACGAGCAGTACTTC. Its translation is CASRVERGTYEQYF.

In its sample, this clone is medium-sized. The chain joins TRBV29-1 to TRBJ1-1, with D perhaps TRBD1 (6 bases). The CDR3 sequence is 13 residues long. The V gene lost 4 bases and the J gene lost 1 base, with 10 bases spanning the gap. The V gene's germline CDR1 is SQVTM and CDR2 ANQGSEA. CDR3 DNA: TGCAGCGTTGTTGACAGGTCGAACACTGAAGCTTTCTTT. This codes for CSVVDRSNTEAFF.

The chain is built from TRBV18 and TRBJ1-5; D may be TRBD1 (5 bases). Trimming stripped 5 bases from V and 4 bases from J, with 9 bases between. The CDR3 has 13 amino acids. From germline, CDR1 is KGHSH and CDR2 LQKENI. CDR3 loop: CASSGDRNQPQHF. Written as DNA, the CDR3 is TGTGCCAGCTCAGGGGACCGAAATCAGCCCCAGCATTTT.

This rearrangement joins TRBV19 to TRBJ2-7; 14 nucleotides match TRBD2. The germline V gene has CDR1 LNHDA and CDR2 SQIVND (reference sequence). Losses at the gene ends were 3 bases for V and 7 bases for J; bases not matched to a gene: 5. CDR3 length: 15 amino acids. DNA for the CDR3: TGTGCCAGTAGTATGGGGACTAGCGGGAGCCGAGAGCAGTACTTC. Protein: CASSMGTSGSREQYF.

This chain uses TRBV18 with TRBJ2-5; D not certain. Germline loops: CDR1 KGHSH, CDR2 LQKENI. Trimming took 0 bases from V and 4 from J, leaving 3 bases between them. CDR3 size: 12 residues. The CDR3 nucleotides are TGTGCCAGCTCACCACCGGTAGAGACCCAGTACTTC. Encoded protein: CASSPPVETQYF.

By proportion, this clone is large. The same CDR3 arises from other DNA sequences in this sample as well. The genes are TRBV9 and TRBJ1-3; possible D gene TRBD1, 6 bases. The ends were cut back, 0 bases at V and 7 bases at J, with 8 bases in the middle. CDR3 length: 13 residues. Per the germline V gene, CDR1 is SGDLS and CDR2 is YYNGEE. CDR3 sequence: CASSVEGENTIYF. The CDR3 DNA reads TGTGCCAGCAGCGTAGAGGGGGAGAACACCATATATTTT.

V usage is TRBV5-1 and J usage is TRBJ1-1, with a weak D call TRBD1 (6 bases). V was clipped by 4 bases and J by 3 bases, with 13 bases between them. The CDR3 runs 14 residues. Germline V lookup: CDR1 SGHRS, CDR2 YFSETQ. The CDR3 here is CASSLTGPHTEAFF. In nucleotides, the CDR3 is TGCGCCAGCAGCCTTACAGGGCCCCACACTGAAGCTTTCTTT.

The rearrangement uses TRBV10-2 and TRBJ2-7; the D gene is possibly TRBD1 (5 bases). Germline-derived CDR1 and CDR2 are WSHSY and SAAADI. The CDR3 is 14 residues long. V was pared by 5 bases and J by 0 bases, with 11 bases between. CDR3 residues: CASSPGLGSYEQYF. The CDR3 DNA reads TGCGCCAGCAGTCCAGGGTTGGGCTCCTACGAGCAGTACTTC.

The rearrangement joins TRBV19 to TRBJ1-3, with 7 bases matching TRBD1. The V gene end was trimmed by 7 bases and the J gene end by 5 bases; junction bases not matched to a gene: 5. The CDR3 is 13 amino acids. Germline lookup yields CDR1 LNHDA and CDR2 SQIVND (reference sequence). This CDR3 reads CASIETGRNTIYF. In DNA, the CDR3 is TGTGCCAGTATCGAGACAGGGAGAAACACCATATATTTT.

This rearrangement joins TRBV29-1 to TRBJ2-3; 8 positions match TRBD2. Trimming at V came to 3 bases and at J to 8 bases, leaving 10 bases not matched to a gene. There are 14 residues in the CDR3. From germline, CDR1 is SQVTM and CDR2 ANQGSEA. CDR3 sequence: CSVERSSGKGTQYF. CDR3 bases: TGCAGCGTTGAGCGGAGTAGCGGGAAGGGTACGCAGTATTTT.